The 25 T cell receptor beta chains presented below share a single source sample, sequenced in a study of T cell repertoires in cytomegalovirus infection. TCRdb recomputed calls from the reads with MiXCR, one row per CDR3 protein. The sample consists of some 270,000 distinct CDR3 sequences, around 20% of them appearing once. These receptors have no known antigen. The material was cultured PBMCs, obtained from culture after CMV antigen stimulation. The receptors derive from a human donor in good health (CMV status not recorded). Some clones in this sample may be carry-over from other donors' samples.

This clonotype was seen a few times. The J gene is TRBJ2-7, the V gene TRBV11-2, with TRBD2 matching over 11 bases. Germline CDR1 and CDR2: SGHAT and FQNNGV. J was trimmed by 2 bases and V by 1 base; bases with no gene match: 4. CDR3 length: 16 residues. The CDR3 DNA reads TGTGCCAGCAGCTTAGGGCTAGCGGGGGGAACCTACGAGCAGTACTTC. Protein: CASSLGLAGGTYEQYF.

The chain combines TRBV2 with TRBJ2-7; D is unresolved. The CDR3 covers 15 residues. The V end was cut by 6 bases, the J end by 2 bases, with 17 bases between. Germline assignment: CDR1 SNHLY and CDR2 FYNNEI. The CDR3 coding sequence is TGTGCCAGCAGCGTGGAGTCTCCGGGTCCCTACGAGCAGTACTTC. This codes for CASSVESPGPYEQYF. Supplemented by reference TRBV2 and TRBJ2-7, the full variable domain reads EPEVTQTPSHQVTQMGQEVILRCVPISNHLYFYWYRQILGQKVEFLVSFYNNEISEKSEIFDDQFSVERPDGSNFTLKIRSTKLEDSAMYFCASSVESPGPYEQYFGPGTRLTVT.

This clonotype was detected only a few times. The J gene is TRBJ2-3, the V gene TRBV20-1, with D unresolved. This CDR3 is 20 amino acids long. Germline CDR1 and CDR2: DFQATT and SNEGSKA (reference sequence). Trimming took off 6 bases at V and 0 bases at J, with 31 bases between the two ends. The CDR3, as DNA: TGCAGTGCCGGCCGTGGTCCTAACTTTACCGCGTCATATAGCACAGATACGCAGTATTTT. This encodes CSAGRGPNFTASYSTDTQYF.

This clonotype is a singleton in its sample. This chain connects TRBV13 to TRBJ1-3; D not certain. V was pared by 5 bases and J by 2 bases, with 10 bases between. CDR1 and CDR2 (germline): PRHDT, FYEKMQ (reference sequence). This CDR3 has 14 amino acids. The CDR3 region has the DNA TGTGCCAGCAGCCTTGCATTGACTGGAAACACCATATATTTT. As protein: CASSLALTGNTIYF.

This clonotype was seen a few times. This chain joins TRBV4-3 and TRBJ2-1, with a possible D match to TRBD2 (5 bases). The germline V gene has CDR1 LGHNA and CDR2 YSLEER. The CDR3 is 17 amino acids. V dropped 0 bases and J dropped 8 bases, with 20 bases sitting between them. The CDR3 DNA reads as TGCGCCAGCAGCCAAGATCGGTGGACCTCCCAAGCGGATGAGCAGTTCTTC. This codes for CASSQDRWTSQADEQFF.

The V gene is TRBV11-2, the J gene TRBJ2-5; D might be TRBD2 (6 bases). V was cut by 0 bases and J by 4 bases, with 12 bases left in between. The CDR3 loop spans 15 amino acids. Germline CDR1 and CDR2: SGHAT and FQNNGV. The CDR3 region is CASSLDAGTTETQYF. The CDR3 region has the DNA TGTGCCAGCAGCTTAGATGCGGGAACGACAGAGACCCAGTACTTC.

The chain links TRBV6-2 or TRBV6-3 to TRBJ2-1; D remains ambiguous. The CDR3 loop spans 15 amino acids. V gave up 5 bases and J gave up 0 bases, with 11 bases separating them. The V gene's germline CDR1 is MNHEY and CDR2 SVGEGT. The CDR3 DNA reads TGTGCCAGCAGTATTCCCTACCCCTCCTACAATGAGCAGTTCTTC. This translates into CASSIPYPSYNEQFF.

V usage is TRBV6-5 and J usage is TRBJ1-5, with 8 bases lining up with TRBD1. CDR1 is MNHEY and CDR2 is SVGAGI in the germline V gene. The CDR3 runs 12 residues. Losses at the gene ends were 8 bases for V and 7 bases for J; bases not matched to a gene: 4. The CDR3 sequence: CASGQGLQPQHF. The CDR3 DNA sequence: TGTGCCAGCGGACAGGGTTTACAGCCCCAGCATTTT.

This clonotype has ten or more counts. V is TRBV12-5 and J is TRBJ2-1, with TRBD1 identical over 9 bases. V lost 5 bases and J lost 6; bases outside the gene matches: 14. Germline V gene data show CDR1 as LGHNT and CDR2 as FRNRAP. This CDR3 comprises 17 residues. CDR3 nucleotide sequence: TGTGCTAGTGGTAGTCCCGGGACAGGGCGGATTCTCAATGAGCAGTTCTTC. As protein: CASGSPGTGRILNEQFF. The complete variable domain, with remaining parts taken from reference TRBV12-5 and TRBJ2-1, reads DARVTQTPRHKVTEMGQEVTMRCQPILGHNTVFWYRQTMMQGLELLAYFRNRAPLDDSGMPKDRFSAEMPDATLATLKIQPSEPRDSAVYFCASGSPGTGRILNEQFFGPGTRLTVL.

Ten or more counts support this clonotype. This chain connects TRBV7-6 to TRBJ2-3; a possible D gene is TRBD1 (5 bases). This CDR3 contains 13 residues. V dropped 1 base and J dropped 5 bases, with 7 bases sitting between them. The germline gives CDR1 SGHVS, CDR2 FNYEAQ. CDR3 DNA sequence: TGTGCCAGCAGCTTAGGTAGGGGAGATACGCAGTATTTT. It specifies CASSLGRGDTQYF.

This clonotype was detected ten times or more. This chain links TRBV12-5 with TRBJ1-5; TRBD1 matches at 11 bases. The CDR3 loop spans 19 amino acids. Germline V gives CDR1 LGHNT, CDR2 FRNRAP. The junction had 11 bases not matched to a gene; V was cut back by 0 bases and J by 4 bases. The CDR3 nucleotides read TGTGCTAGTGGTTTGGTAGTCGGACAGGGGGCGGATTTGAATCAGCCCCAGCATTTT. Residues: CASGLVVGQGADLNQPQHF.

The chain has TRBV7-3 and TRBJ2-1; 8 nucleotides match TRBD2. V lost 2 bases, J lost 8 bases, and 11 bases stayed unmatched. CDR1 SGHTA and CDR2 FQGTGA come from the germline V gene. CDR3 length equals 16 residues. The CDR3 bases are TGTGCCAGCAGCTTAGGGCGGGGTAGCGGGATAGATGAGCAGTTCTTC. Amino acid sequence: CASSLGRGSGIDEQFF.

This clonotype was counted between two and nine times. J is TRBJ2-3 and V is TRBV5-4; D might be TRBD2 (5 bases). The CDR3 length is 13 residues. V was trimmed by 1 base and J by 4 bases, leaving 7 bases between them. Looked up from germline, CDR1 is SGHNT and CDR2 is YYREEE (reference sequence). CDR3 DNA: TGTGCCAGCAGCTTGCCGAGGGCAGATACGCAGTATTTT. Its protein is CASSLPRADTQYF.

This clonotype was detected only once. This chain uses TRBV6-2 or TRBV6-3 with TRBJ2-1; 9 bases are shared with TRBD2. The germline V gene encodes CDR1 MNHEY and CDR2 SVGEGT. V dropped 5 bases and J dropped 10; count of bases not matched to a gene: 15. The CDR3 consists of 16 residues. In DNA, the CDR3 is TGTGCCAGCAGTACCCCTCGCGGGAGGGCCTTATCCGAGCAGTTCTTC. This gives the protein CASSTPRGRALSEQFF.

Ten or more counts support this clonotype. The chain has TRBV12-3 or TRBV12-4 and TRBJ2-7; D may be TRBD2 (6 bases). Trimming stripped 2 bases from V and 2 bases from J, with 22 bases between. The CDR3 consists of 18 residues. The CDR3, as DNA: TGTGCCAGCAGTTTAAATGATCTGGGCGGGAAAATAACCTACGAGCAGTACTTC. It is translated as CASSLNDLGGKITYEQYF.

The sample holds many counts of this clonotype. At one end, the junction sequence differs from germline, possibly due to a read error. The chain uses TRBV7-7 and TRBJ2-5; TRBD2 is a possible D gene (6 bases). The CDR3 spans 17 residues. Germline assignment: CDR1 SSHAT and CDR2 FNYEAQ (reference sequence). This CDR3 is CASSPQSTGSSRETQYF. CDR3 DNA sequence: TGTGCTAGCAGCCCTCAGTCGACCGGGAGCTCGCGGGAGACCCAGTACTTC.

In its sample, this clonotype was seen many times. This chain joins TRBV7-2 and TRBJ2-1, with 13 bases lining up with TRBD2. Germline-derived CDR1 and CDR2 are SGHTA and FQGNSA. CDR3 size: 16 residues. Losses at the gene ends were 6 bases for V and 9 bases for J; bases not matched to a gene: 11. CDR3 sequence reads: CASRKQGLAGTGEQFF. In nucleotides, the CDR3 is TGTGCCAGCAGGAAACAGGGACTAGCGGGAACGGGTGAGCAGTTCTTC.

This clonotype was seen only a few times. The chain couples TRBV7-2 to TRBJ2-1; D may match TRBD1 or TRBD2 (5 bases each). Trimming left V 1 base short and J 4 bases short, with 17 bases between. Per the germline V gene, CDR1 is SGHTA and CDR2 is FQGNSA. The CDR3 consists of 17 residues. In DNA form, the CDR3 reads TGTGCCAGCAGCTTAGGCTCCGGGACGGCCTCGTACAATGAGCAGTTCTTC. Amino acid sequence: CASSLGSGTASYNEQFF.

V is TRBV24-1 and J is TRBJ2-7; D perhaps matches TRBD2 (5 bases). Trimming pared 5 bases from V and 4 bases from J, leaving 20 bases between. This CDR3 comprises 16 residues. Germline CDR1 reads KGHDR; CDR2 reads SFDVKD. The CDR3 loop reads CATSVLAGYPTYEQYV. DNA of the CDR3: TGTGCCACCAGTGTCCTCGCGGGCTATCCCACTTACGAGCAGTACGTC.

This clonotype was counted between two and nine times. CDR3 nucleotide sequence: TGTGCCAGCAGCTTGGAGGGACTAGCCGAACGACCCCTCCACTTT. This sequence encodes CASSLEGLAERPLHF. The chain carries TRBV5-4 and TRBJ1-6, with D possibly matching TRBD1 (5 bases). Germline V gene data show CDR1 as SGHNT and CDR2 as YYREEE (reference sequence). CDR3 length: 15 amino acids. Trimming took 0 bases from V and 12 from J, leaving 16 bases between them.

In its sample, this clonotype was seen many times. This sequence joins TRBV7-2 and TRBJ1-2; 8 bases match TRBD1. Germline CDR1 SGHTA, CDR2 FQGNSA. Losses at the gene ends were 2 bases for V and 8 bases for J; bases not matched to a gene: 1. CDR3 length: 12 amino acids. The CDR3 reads CASSLWDRGYTF. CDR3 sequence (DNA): TGTGCCAGCAGCTTATGGGACAGGGGCTACACCTTC.

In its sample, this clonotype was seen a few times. The CDR3 region is CASSLANGLQYEQYV. The CDR3 nucleotides are TGTGCCAGCAGCTTAGCGAACGGACTTCAGTACGAGCAGTACGTC. The chain combines TRBV7-2 with TRBJ2-7; TRBD2 is a possible D gene (5 bases). CDR1 and CDR2 (germline): SGHTA, FQGNSA. The ends were cut back, 0 bases at V and 4 bases at J, with 13 bases in the middle. This CDR3 comprises 15 residues.

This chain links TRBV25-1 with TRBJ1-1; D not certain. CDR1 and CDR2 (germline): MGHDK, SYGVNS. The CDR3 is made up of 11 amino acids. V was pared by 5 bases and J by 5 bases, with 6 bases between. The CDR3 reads CASSYATEAFF. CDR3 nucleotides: TGTGCCAGCAGTTATGCAACTGAAGCTTTCTTT.

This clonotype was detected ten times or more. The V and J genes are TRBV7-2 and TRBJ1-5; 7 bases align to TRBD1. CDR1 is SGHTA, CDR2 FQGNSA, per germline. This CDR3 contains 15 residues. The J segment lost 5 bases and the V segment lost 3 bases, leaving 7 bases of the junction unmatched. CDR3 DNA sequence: TGTGCCAGCAGCTTGACCGGGACAGCTGATCAGCCCCAGCATTTT. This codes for CASSLTGTADQPQHF.

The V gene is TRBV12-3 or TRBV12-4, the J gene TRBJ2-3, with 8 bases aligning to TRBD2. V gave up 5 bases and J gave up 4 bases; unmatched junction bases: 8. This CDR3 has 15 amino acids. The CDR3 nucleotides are TGTGCCAGCAGTCTCCAAGGACTAGCCCCAGATACGCAGTATTTT. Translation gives CASSLQGLAPDTQYF.